One and the same sample provided the 29 T cell receptor beta chains below, sequenced in a study of cytomegalovirus exposure and HLA in healthy donors. Sequenced by immunoSEQ multiplex PCR; TCRdb stores in-frame clones only, minus some. The data show around 120,000 clones, around 88% seen once. Material: PBMCs. These receptors originate from a man aged 18 to 29 in good health and CMV-seronegative.

The gene calls are TRBV5-1 and TRBJ1-5; 7 nucleotides line up with TRBD1. The CDR3 spans 15 residues. Germline lookup yields CDR1 SGHRS and CDR2 YFSETQ. Trimming at V came to 4 bases and at J to 6 bases, leaving 10 bases not matched to a gene. The chain's CDR3 is CASSPAGTESQPQHF. For the CDR3, the DNA is TGCGCCAGCAGCCCTGCTGGGACAGAAAGTCAGCCCCAGCATTTT.

The chain joins TRBV6-5 to TRBJ1-1; 8 bases match TRBD1. The CDR3 sequence is 14 residues long. Germline V gives CDR1 MNHEY, CDR2 SVGAGI. V lost 6 bases, J lost 2 bases, and 5 bases stayed unmatched. CDR3 DNA sequence: TGTGCCAGCAGGACAGGGGCACAAAACACTGAAGCTTTCTTT. It yields the protein CASRTGAQNTEAFF.

In regard to this clone: The sample contains more than one DNA sequence encoding this CDR3. V and J are TRBV27 and TRBJ2-7; no firm D call. The CDR3 spans 13 residues. Trimming stripped 3 bases from V and 5 bases from J, with 11 bases between. The germline CDR1 and CDR2 sequences are MNHEY and SMNVEV (reference sequence). The CDR3 sequence is CASSFLGGDEQYF. The CDR3 nucleotides read TGTGCCAGCAGTTTTCTAGGCGGAGACGAGCAGTACTTC.

V gene TRBV27 combines with J gene TRBJ2-3; the match to TRBD2 covers 13 bases. V lost 2 bases and J lost 6; bases outside the gene matches: 11. The CDR3 has 18 amino acids. Looked up from germline, CDR1 is MNHEY and CDR2 is SMNVEV (reference sequence). The CDR3 here is CASSLVTSGGASGDTQYF. The CDR3 DNA is TGTGCCAGCAGTTTAGTCACTAGCGGGGGGGCCTCAGGCGATACGCAGTATTTT.

V is TRBV28 and J is TRBJ1-1; possible D gene TRBD1, 6 bases. The V gene's germline CDR1 is MDHEN and CDR2 SYDVKM. The CDR3 spans 14 residues. With 8 bases removed from V and 0 bases from J, the gap between germline ends came to 13 bases. The CDR3 DNA reads as TGTGCCAGCTGGGCCAGGGGATTGAACACTGAAGCTTTCTTT. It is translated as CASWARGLNTEAFF. The full variable domain, completed using reference TRBV28 and TRBJ1-1, is DVKVTQSSRYLVKRTGEKVFLECVQDMDHENMFWYRQDPGLGLRLIYFSYDVKMKEKGDIPEGYSVSREKKERFSLILESASTNQTSMYLCASWARGLNTEAFFGQGTRLTVV.

This chain connects TRBV6-5 to TRBJ1-1; D unclear. This CDR3 contains 15 residues. CDR1 MNHEY and CDR2 SVGAGI come from the germline V gene. V was cut by 2 bases and J by 5 bases, with 15 bases left in between. CDR3 DNA: TGTGCCAGCAGTTACATCGGGGTCCTGGGAACTGAAGCTTTCTTT. Translating it yields CASSYIGVLGTEAFF.

The genes are TRBV7-2 and TRBJ2-7; 10 bases map to TRBD1. The J segment lost 5 bases and the V segment lost 1 base, leaving 5 bases of the junction unmatched. CDR1 and CDR2 (germline): SGHTA, FQGNSA. The CDR3 runs to 15 residues. CDR3 region: CASSLEGTGVNEQYF. DNA for the CDR3: TGTGCCAGCAGCTTAGAAGGGACAGGGGTAAACGAGCAGTACTTC. The full variable domain, its missing parts supplied by reference TRBV7-2 and TRBJ2-7, is GAGVSQSPSNKVTEKGKDVELRCDPISGHTALYWYRQSLGQGLEFLIYFQGNSAPDKSGLPSDRFSAERTGGSVSTLTIQRTQQEDSAVYLCASSLEGTGVNEQYFGPGTRLTVT.

The V call is TRBV10-1, the J call TRBJ2-7; 14 nucleotides match TRBD2. This CDR3 region has 16 residues. Looked up from germline, CDR1 is WNHNN and CDR2 is SYGVQD (reference sequence). Trimming at V came to 5 bases and at J to 7 bases, leaving 10 bases not matched to a gene. The CDR3 is CASSWGLAGVGGEQYF. For the CDR3, the DNA is TGCGCCAGCAGTTGGGGACTAGCGGGAGTTGGTGGTGAGCAGTACTTC.

This chain links TRBV6-5 with TRBJ1-5, with D uncertain. This CDR3 has 10 amino acids. Trimming left V 10 bases short and J 5 bases short, with 6 bases between. CDR1 is MNHEY and CDR2 is SVGAGI in the germline V gene. CDR3 in amino acids: CATPYQPQHF. In DNA, the CDR3 is TGTGCCACCCCATATCAGCCCCAGCATTTT.

This chain connects TRBV6-5 to TRBJ1-5; the match to TRBD1 covers 10 bases. CDR1 is MNHEY, CDR2 SVGAGI, per germline. V lost 6 bases and J lost 5; bases outside the gene matches: 7. The CDR3 consists of 15 residues. The CDR3 region is CASSKDRGLYQPQHF. The CDR3 region has the DNA TGTGCCAGCAGCAAAGACAGGGGGCTATATCAGCCCCAGCATTTT.

The CDR3 nucleotides are TGTGCCAGTACCCCGGACAGGCGGAATCAGCCCCAGCATTTT. Its translation: CASTPDRRNQPQHF. This rearrangement joins TRBV19 to TRBJ1-5; 7 bases are shared with TRBD1. Germline trimming cut 7 bases from V and 4 bases from J; bases unmatched to any gene: 7. The CDR3 runs to 14 residues. The germline CDR1 and CDR2 sequences are LNHDA and SQIVND (reference sequence).

This rearrangement joins TRBV28 to TRBJ2-3, with TRBD2 identical over 9 bases. Per germline, CDR1 MDHEN and CDR2 SYDVKM. The CDR3 extends over 15 amino acids. V gave up 6 bases and J gave up 1 base; unmatched junction bases: 5. The CDR3 DNA is TGTGCCAGCAGCTCACTAGCGGGCGGCACAGATACGCAGTATTTT. Translation: CASSSLAGGTDTQYF.

This chain uses TRBV4-1 with TRBJ2-7; 7 bases line up with TRBD1. The V gene end was trimmed by 4 bases and the J gene end by 0 bases; junction bases not matched to a gene: 6. CDR1 is MGHRA, CDR2 YSYEKL, per germline. This CDR3 spans 15 amino acids. The CDR3 sequence: CASSRLRDSSYEQYF. The CDR3 DNA reads as TGCGCCAGCAGCCGCCTCCGGGACAGCTCCTACGAGCAGTACTTC.

This rearrangement joins TRBV2 to TRBJ2-5; TRBD1 agrees at 11 bases. This CDR3 has 13 amino acids. From germline, CDR1 is SNHLY and CDR2 FYNNEI. V shed 9 bases and J 7 bases; nucleotides not matched to a gene: 7. CDR3 DNA sequence: TGTGCCAGTCGGACAGGGGGCTTAGGGACCCAGTACTTC. It codes for CASRTGGLGTQYF.

The V gene is TRBV7-2, the J gene TRBJ2-2, with D possibly TRBD2 on 5 matching bases. Germline CDR1 is SGHTA and CDR2 is FQGNSA. The CDR3 has 16 residues. Between the trimmed V and J ends, which lost 6 bases and 1 base, there was a span of 15 bases. The CDR3 spells CASRLGLAGNTGELFF. CDR3 DNA sequence: TGTGCCAGCAGACTGGGCCTGGCGGGGAACACCGGGGAGCTGTTTTTT.

The chain is built from TRBV4-3 and TRBJ1-1, with D possibly TRBD1 on 5 matching bases. This CDR3 spans 15 amino acids. Germline loops: CDR1 LGHNA, CDR2 YSLEER. V was pared by 1 base and J by 3 bases, with 12 bases between. This CDR3 is CASSQGRTLDTEAFF. The CDR3 DNA sequence: TGCGCCAGCAGCCAAGGGCGGACATTGGACACTGAAGCTTTCTTT.

CDR3 DNA sequence: TGCGCCAGCAGCCAAAACCCCGGGACAGGGCTGAGTGAGCAGTTCTTC. This gives the protein CASSQNPGTGLSEQFF. The chain recombines TRBV4-3 with TRBJ2-1; 9 bases align to TRBD1. Germline V CDR1 and CDR2: LGHNA, YSLEER. The CDR3 loop spans 16 amino acids. The V and J ends lost 2 bases and 9 bases, in that order; junction bases with no gene match: 11.

Only one count was recorded for this clone. J is TRBJ1-4 and V is TRBV28; no clear D gene. V was pared by 7 bases and J by 12 bases, with 15 bases between. CDR3 length: 12 amino acids. In germline, CDR1 is MDHEN, CDR2 SYDVKM. The CDR3 here is CASTSATNELFF. The DNA for the CDR3 is TGTGCCAGCACCTCCGCCACTAATGAACTGTTTTTT.

The rearrangement joins TRBV7-2 to TRBJ2-7; D may be TRBD2 (5 bases). The ends were cut back, 4 bases at V and 5 bases at J, with 9 bases in the middle. Germline CDR1 and CDR2: SGHTA and FQGNSA. The CDR3 spans 12 residues. CDR3 amino acids: CASSSSFHEQYF. The CDR3, as DNA: TGTGCCAGCAGCTCTAGCTTCCACGAGCAGTACTTC.

The chain recombines TRBV5-1 with TRBJ2-7; 7 bases match TRBD1. The CDR3 is 15 amino acids. Losses at the gene ends were 2 bases for V and 2 bases for J; bases not matched to a gene: 7. Germline CDR1 SGHRS, CDR2 YFSETQ. The CDR3 DNA reads TGCGCCAGCAGCTTATCCCCGGGACAGCCCTACGAGCAGTACTTC. It is translated as CASSLSPGQPYEQYF.

The rearrangement links TRBV6-5 to TRBJ1-1, with D possibly being TRBD1 (5 bases). V was cut by 4 bases and J by 6 bases, with 12 bases left in between. CDR1 and CDR2 (germline): MNHEY, SVGAGI. This CDR3 is 13 amino acids long. As DNA, the CDR3 is TGTGCCAGCAGTTCCTACGGGGGTGCTGAAGCTTTCTTT. Its protein product is CASSSYGGAEAFF.

The chain has TRBV5-6 and TRBJ1-6; D remains ambiguous. Germline V gives CDR1 SGHDT, CDR2 YYEEEE. V lost 4 bases, J lost 9 bases, and 8 bases lay in between. CDR3 size: 12 residues. The CDR3 sequence: CASSLSFSPLHF. As DNA, the CDR3 is TGTGCCAGCAGCCTTTCCTTTTCACCCCTCCACTTT.

V is TRBV13 and J is TRBJ1-1; the match to TRBD1 covers 7 bases. The length of the CDR3 is 16 residues. The V gene's germline CDR1 is PRHDT and CDR2 FYEKMQ (reference sequence). V gave up 6 bases and J gave up 3 bases; unmatched junction bases: 13. The CDR3 sequence is CASRITGVLVDTEAFF. CDR3 bases: TGTGCCAGCAGAATCACAGGGGTGCTTGTGGACACTGAAGCTTTCTTT.

The V call is TRBV4-1, the J call TRBJ2-5; D gene unclear. Germline V gives CDR1 MGHRA, CDR2 YSYEKL. The CDR3 loop spans 13 amino acids. V lost 0 bases and J lost 5, with 7 bases in between. CDR3 bases: TGCGCCAGCAGCCAAGACGTTCCCGAGACCCAGTACTTC. The encoded protein is CASSQDVPETQYF.

The chain joins TRBV30 to TRBJ1-5; D is ambiguous. The CDR3 sequence is 13 residues long. CDR1 and CDR2 (germline): GTSNPN, SVGIG (reference sequence). Trimming removed 0 bases at V and 3 bases at J, with 6 bases between. The CDR3, as DNA: TGTGCCTGGAGTGTATCAGACAATCAGCCCCAGCATTTT. It specifies CAWSVSDNQPQHF.

The V call is TRBV7-9, the J call TRBJ1-2, with 8 bases lining up with TRBD1. This CDR3 comprises 16 residues. CDR1 and CDR2 (germline): SEHNR, FQNEAQ (reference sequence). Losses at the gene ends were 6 bases for V and 5 bases for J; bases not matched to a gene: 14. The CDR3 loop reads CASRGQGALLLYGYTF. Written as DNA, the CDR3 is TGTGCCAGCAGGGGGCAGGGGGCCCTGCTCCTTTATGGCTACACCTTC. Drawing the rest from reference TRBV7-9 and TRBJ1-2, the complete variable domain is DTGVSQNPRHKITKRGQNVTFRCDPISEHNRLYWYRQTLGQGPEFLTYFQNEAQLEKSRLLSDRFSAERPKGSFSTLEIQRTEQGDSAMYLCASRGQGALLLYGYTFGSGTRLTVV.

The rearrangement links TRBV5-4 to TRBJ2-7; D might be TRBD2 (5 bases). V lost 3 bases and J lost 4, with 20 bases in between. Germline CDR1 reads SGHNT; CDR2 reads YYREEE (reference sequence). This CDR3 has 16 amino acids. In DNA form, the CDR3 reads TGTGCCAGCAGCTCACCTCCGGGATCGATCGTATACGAGCAGTACTTC. Protein sequence: CASSSPPGSIVYEQYF.

The V call is TRBV7-9, the J call TRBJ2-6, with D possibly matching TRBD1 (5 bases). The germline V gene encodes CDR1 SEHNR and CDR2 FQNEAQ (reference sequence). The CDR3 covers 17 residues. The germline V and J ends were trimmed by 1 base and 0 bases, with 10 bases remaining between them. The CDR3 bases are TGTGCCAGCAGCTTAGGGCAGGGTCGCTCTGGGGCCAACGTCCTGACTTTC. Its protein is CASSLGQGRSGANVLTF.

This clone has more than one count but fewer than ten. The chain carries TRBV11-2 and TRBJ2-5; 7 bases are shared with TRBD2. Germline-derived CDR1 and CDR2 are SGHAT and FQNNGV. The length of the CDR3 is 15 residues. V shed 1 base, J shed 2 bases, and the junction held 4 bases outside the gene matches. The CDR3 protein is CASSLGQGLQETQYF. The CDR3 DNA reads as TGTGCCAGCAGCTTAGGGCAGGGACTACAAGAGACCCAGTACTTC.